Presented here are 3 T cell receptor beta chains from one specimen sequenced in a study of siplizumab effects on memory and regulatory T cells. The assay was immunoSEQ multiplex PCR, and TCRdb's table has in-frame clones only and misses some. The sample lists 70,000 to 90,000 clones, 90% occurring once. The sequenced sample consisted of CD4+ T cells sorted from blood. The receptor source for this set is a human donor in good health.

The gene calls are TRBV18 and TRBJ2-4; maybe TRBD2 (7 bases). Germline CDR1 and CDR2: KGHSH and LQKENI. The CDR3 consists of 14 residues. Trimming removed 4 bases at V and 8 bases at J, with 15 bases between. The CDR3 spells CASSQGGAQDIQYF. The CDR3 bases are TGTGCCAGCTCACAAGGGGGGGCGCAGGACATTCAGTACTTC.

J is TRBJ2-3 and V is TRBV5-5; D gene ambiguous. This CDR3 contains 12 residues. The ends were cut back, 4 bases at V and 5 bases at J, with 8 bases in the middle. Looked up from germline, CDR1 is SGHKS and CDR2 is YYEKEE (reference sequence). This CDR3 is CASSVQGDTQYF. The CDR3 DNA sequence: TGTGCCAGCAGCGTCCAAGGAGATACGCAGTATTTT.

This chain uses TRBV6-5 with TRBJ2-1; 10 bases are shared with TRBD1. V lost 0 bases, J lost 4 bases, and 3 bases stayed unmatched. The CDR3 is 16 residues long. Per germline, CDR1 MNHEY and CDR2 SVGAGI. The CDR3 nucleotides read TGTGCCAGCAGTTACTCGCTGGGACAGGGGTACAATGAGCAGTTCTTC. It codes for CASSYSLGQGYNEQFF.